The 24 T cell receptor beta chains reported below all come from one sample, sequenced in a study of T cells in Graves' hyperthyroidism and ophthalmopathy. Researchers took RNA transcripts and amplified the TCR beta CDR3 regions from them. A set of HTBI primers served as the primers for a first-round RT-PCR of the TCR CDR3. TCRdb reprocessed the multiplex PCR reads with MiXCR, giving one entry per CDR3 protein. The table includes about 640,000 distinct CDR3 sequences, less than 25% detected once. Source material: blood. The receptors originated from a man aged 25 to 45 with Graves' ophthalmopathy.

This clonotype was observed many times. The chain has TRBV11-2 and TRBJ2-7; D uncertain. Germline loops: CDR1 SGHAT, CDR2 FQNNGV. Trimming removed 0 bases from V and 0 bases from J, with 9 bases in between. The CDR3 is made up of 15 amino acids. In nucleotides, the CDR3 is TGTGCCAGCAGCTTAGAAGGGCGTCCCTCCTACGAGCAGTACTTC. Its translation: CASSLEGRPSYEQYF. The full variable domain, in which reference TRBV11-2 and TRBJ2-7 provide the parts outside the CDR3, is EAGVAQSPRYKIIEKRQSVAFWCNPISGHATLYWYQQILGQGPKLLIQFQNNGVVDDSQLPKDRFSAERLKGVDSTLKIQPAKLEDSAVYLCASSLEGRPSYEQYFGPGTRLTVT.

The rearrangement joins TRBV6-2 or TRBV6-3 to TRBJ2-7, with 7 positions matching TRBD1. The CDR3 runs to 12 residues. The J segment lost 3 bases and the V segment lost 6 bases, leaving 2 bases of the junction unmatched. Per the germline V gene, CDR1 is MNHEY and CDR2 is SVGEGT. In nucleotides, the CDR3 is TGTGCCAGCAGGTACAGGGGCTACGAGCAGTACTTC. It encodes CASRYRGYEQYF.

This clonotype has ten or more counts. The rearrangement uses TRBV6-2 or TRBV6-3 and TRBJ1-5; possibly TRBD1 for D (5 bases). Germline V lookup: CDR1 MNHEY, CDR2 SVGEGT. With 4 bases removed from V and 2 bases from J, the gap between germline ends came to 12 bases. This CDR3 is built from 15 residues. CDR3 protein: CASSWIQGGNQPQHF. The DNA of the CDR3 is TGTGCCAGCAGTTGGATCCAGGGCGGCAATCAGCCCCAGCATTTT.

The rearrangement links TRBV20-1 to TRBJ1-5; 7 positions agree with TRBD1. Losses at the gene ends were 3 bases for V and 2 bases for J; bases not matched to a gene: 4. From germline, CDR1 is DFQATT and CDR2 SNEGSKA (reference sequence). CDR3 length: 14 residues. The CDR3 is CSASPDRGNQPQHF. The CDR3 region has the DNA TGCAGTGCTAGCCCAGACAGGGGCAATCAGCCCCAGCATTTT.

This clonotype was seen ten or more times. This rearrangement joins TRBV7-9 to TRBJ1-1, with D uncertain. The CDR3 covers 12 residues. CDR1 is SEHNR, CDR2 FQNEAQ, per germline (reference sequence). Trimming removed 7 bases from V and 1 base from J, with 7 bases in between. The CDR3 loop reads CASTHRNTEAFF. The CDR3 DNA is TGTGCCAGCACCCACAGGAACACTGAAGCTTTCTTT. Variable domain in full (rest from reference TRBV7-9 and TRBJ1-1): DTGVSQNPRHKITKRGQNVTFRCDPISEHNRLYWYRQTLGQGPEFLTYFQNEAQLEKSRLLSDRFSAERPKGSFSTLEIQRTEQGDSAMYLCASTHRNTEAFFGQGTRLTVV.

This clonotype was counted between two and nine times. The CDR3: CASNHRGYNSPLHF. Written as DNA, the CDR3 is TGTGCCAGCAATCACAGGGGGTATAATTCACCCCTCCACTTT. V usage is TRBV27 and J usage is TRBJ1-6, with TRBD1 identical over 8 bases. This CDR3 is built from 14 residues. Germline CDR1 MNHEY, CDR2 SMNVEV (reference sequence). The V and J ends lost 7 bases and 4 bases, in that order; junction bases with no gene match: 3.

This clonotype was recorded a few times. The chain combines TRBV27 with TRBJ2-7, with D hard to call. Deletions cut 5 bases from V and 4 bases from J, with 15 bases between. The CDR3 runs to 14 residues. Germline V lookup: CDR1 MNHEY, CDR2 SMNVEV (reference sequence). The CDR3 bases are TGTGCCAGCAGTACCCCTGCTTCTCTGTACGAGCAGTACTTC. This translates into CASSTPASLYEQYF.

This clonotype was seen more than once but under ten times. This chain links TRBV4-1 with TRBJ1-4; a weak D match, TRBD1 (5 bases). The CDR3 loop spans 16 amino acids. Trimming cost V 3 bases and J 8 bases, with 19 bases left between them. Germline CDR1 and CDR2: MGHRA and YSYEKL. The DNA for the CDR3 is TGCGCCAGCAGCCACCCCTCTGGGGGGGTTAGAGAAAAACTGTTTTTT. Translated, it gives CASSHPSGGVREKLFF.

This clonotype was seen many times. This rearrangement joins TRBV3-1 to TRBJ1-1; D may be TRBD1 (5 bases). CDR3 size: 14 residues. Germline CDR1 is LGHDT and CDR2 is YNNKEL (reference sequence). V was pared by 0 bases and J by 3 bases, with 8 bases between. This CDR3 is CASSQDQGYTEAFF. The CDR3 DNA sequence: TGTGCCAGCAGCCAAGATCAGGGATACACTGAAGCTTTCTTT. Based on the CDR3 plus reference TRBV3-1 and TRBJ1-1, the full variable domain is DTAVSQTPKYLVTQMGNDKSIKCEQNLGHDTMYWYKQDSKKFLKIMFSYNNKELIINETVPNRFSPKSPDKAHLNLHINSLELGDSAVYFCASSQDQGYTEAFFGQGTRLTVV.

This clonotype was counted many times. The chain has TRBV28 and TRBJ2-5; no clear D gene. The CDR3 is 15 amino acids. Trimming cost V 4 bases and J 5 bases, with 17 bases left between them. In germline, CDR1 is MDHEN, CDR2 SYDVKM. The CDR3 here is CASSYGVPFRETQYF. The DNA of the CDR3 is TGTGCCAGCAGTTATGGGGTCCCTTTCCGGGAGACCCAGTACTTC.

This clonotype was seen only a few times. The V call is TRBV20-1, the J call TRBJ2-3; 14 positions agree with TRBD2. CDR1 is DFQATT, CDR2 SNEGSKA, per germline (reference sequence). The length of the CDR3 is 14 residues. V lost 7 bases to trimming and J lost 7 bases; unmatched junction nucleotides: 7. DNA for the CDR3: TGCAGTGTTCTGACTAGCGGGAGGGAAAATACGCAGTATTTT. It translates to CSVLTSGRENTQYF.

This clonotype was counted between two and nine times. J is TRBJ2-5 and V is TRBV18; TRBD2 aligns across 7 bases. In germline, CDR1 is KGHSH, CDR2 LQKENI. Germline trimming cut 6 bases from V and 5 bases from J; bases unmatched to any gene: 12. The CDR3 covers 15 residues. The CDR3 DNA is TGTGCCAGCTCCCGCCTCAGGGAGGGGTATGAGACCCAGTACTTC. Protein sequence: CASSRLREGYETQYF.

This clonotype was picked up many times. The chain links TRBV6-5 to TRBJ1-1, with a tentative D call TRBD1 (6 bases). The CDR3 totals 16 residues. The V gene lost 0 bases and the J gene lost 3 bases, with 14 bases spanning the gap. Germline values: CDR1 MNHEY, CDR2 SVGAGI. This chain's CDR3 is CASSYSWGRGDTEAFF. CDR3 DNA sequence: TGTGCCAGCAGTTACTCCTGGGGCAGGGGCGACACTGAAGCTTTCTTT.

The CDR3 DNA sequence: TGTGCCAGCAGTTTGGCGGGGAGGTCCTACGAGCAGTACTTC. This gives the protein CASSLAGRSYEQYF. The gene calls are TRBV27 and TRBJ2-7; TRBD2 might be the D (6 bases). Germline-derived CDR1 and CDR2 are MNHEY and SMNVEV (reference sequence). The CDR3 totals 14 residues. V was clipped by 3 bases and J by 1 base, with 10 bases between them.

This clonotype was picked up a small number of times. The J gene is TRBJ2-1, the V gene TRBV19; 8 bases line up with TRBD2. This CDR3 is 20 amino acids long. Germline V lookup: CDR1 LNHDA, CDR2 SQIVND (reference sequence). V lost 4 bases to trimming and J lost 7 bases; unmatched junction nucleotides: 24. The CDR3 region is CASSTGLALNRVWLLNEQFF. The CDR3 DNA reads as TGTGCCAGTAGTACCGGACTAGCTCTTAATCGGGTGTGGCTCCTTAATGAGCAGTTCTTC.

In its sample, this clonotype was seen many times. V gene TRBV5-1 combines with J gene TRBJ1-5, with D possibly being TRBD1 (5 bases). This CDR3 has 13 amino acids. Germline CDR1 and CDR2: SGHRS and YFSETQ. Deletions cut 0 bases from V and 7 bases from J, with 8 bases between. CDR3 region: CASSLDGAQPQHF. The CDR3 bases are TGCGCCAGCAGCTTGGATGGGGCGCAGCCCCAGCATTTT.

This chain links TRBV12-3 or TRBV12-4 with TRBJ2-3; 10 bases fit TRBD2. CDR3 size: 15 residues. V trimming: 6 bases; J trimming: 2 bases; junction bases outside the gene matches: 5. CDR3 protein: CASRGLADPTDTQYF. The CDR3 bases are TGTGCCAGCAGAGGACTAGCGGATCCCACAGATACGCAGTATTTT.

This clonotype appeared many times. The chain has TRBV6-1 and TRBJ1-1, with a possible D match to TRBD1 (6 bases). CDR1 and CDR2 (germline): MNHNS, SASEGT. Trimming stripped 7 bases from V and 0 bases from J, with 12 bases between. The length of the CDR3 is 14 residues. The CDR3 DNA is TGTGCCAGCATATCTGGGGGCGTGAACACTGAAGCTTTCTTT. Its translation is CASISGGVNTEAFF.

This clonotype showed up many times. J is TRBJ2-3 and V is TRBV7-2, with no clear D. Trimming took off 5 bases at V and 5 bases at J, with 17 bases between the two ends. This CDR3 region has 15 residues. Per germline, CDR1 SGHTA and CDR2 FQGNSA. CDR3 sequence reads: CASSPRTAHGDTQYF. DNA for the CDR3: TGTGCCAGCAGCCCGCGGACGGCGCACGGAGATACGCAGTATTTT.

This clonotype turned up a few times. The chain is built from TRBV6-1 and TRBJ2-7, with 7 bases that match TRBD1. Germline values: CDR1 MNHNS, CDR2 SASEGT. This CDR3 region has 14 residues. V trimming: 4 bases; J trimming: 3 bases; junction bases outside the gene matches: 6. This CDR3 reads CASSVGQSSYEQYF. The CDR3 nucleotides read TGTGCCAGCAGTGTGGGACAGTCCAGCTACGAGCAGTACTTC.

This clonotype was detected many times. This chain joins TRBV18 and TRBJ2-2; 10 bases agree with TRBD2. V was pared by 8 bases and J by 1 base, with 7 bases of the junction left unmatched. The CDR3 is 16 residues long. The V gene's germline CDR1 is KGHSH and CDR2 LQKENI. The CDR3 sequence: CASSPRTSGNTGELFF. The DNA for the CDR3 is TGTGCCAGCAGTCCACGGACTAGCGGGAACACCGGGGAGCTGTTTTTT.

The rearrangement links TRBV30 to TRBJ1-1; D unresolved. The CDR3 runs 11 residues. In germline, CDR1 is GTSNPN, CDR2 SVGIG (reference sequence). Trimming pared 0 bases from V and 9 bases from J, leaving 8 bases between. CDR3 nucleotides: TGTGCCTGGAGTGTCGGCCGGCAAGCTTTCTTT. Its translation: CAWSVGRQAFF.

The CDR3 reads CAIRREGAKGTEAFF. In DNA form, the CDR3 reads TGTGCCATCAGGAGAGAGGGGGCTAAGGGAACTGAAGCTTTCTTT. V usage is TRBV2 and J usage is TRBJ1-1; 7 bases align to TRBD1. V lost 10 bases, J lost 5 bases, and 16 bases stayed unmatched. Germline assignment: CDR1 SNHLY and CDR2 FYNNEI. The CDR3 spans 15 residues.

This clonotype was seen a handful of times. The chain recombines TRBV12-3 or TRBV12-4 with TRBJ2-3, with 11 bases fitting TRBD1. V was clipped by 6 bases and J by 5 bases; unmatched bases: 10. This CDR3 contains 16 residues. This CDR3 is CASSWGRTGGEDTQYF. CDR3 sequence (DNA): TGTGCCAGCAGCTGGGGGCGGACAGGGGGCGAAGATACGCAGTATTTT.